This T cell receptor (beta chain) was retrieved from a study of memory CD4+ T cells and cytomegalovirus serostatus. Per the authors' pipeline: After removing out-of-frame reads, 2 million to 2.5 million distinct TCRbeta sequences remained. Sequenced by immunoSEQ multiplex PCR; TCRdb stores in-frame clones only, minus some. V, J and clone size reflect that table, while D and trimming were determined from the DNA. The repertoire holds roughly 39,000 clones, with 60% to 85% as singletons. Single viable CD3+CD4+CD8-CD45RO+ cells were sorted as the memory CD4+ T cells. This clone was seen once. V lost 4 bases to trimming and J lost 5 bases; unmatched junction nucleotides: 2. CDR1 is MNHEY and CDR2 is SMNVEV in the germline V gene (reference sequence). The CDR3 covers 13 residues.

The chain joins TRBV27 to TRBJ1-5; 7 nucleotides match TRBD1. The receptor was isolated from an adult in good health and CMV-seronegative. Sequenced sample: memory CD4+ T cells from blood. The CDR3, as DNA: TGTGCCAGCAGTTATCAGGGGGATCAGCCCCAGCATTTT. As protein: CASSYQGDQPQHF.